This T cell receptor beta chain was identified during a study of T cell responses to AZD1222 COVID-19 vaccine. Overall study context: Pooled in the analysis were second doses at about 4 or about 12 weeks. Study-level points and caveats: Repertoire sampling happened only post peak T cell response. Clonal diversity was possibly underestimated, and the donors were mostly white British, with more females. Seropositive status at baseline applied to only five to seven AZD1222 recipients.

Trimming left V 4 bases short and J 6 bases short, with 19 bases between. Germline V gives CDR1 WNHNN, CDR2 SYGVQD (reference sequence). The CDR3 totals 15 residues. As regards this clone: Its target is not known.

Assay: immunoSEQ multiplex PCR; the TCRdb copy retains only in-frame clones and omits some. Among some 130,000 clones, about 90% were seen once, and the ten largest hold 4.5% to 6.5%. This clonotype was obtained from an adult in good health. This specimen was peripheral blood, taken on day 0 of AZD1222 vaccination. This rearrangement joins TRBV10-1 to TRBJ2-7; D is perhaps TRBD1 or TRBD2 (5 bases each). The CDR3 nucleotides read TGCGCCAGCAGTGGGTTTGGACACCGGGAACGCGAGCAGTACTTC. Its translation: CASSGFGHREREQYF.